This record looks at one TCR beta chain sequence and its context. This record belongs to a study of blood T cell repertoires in COVID-19. The data were produced by immunoSEQ multiplex PCR, yet TCRdb's version contains in-frame clones alone and is incomplete. The sample includes fewer than 70,000 clones, about 85% seen only once; the top ten take 7.5% to 9.5%. Germline-derived CDR1 and CDR2 are SEHNR and FQNEAQ (reference sequence). Trimming shortened V by 4 bases and J by 3 bases, and 9 bases separated the two germline ends. This CDR3 contains 13 residues. What was sequenced was peripheral blood. This TCR was sampled from a woman in her sixties or seventies with active COVID-19. The chain carries TRBV7-9 and TRBJ1-2; D gene unclear. The CDR3 is CASSSTRDYGYTF. As DNA, the CDR3 is TGTGCCAGCAGCTCGACCCGGGACTATGGCTACACCTTC.